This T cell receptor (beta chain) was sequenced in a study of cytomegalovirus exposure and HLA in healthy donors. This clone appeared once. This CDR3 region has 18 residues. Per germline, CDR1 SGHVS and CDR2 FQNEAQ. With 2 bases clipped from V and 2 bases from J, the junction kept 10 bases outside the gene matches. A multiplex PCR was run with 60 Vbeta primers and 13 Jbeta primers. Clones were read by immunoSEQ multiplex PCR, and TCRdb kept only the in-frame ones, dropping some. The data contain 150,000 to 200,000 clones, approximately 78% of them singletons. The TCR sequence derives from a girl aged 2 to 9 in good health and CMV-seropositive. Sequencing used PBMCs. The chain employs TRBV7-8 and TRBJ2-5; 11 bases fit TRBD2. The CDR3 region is CASSLFGLAGGPQETQYF. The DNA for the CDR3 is TGTGCCAGCAGCTTATTTGGGCTAGCGGGAGGTCCTCAAGAGACCCAGTACTTC.